The TCR beta chain described here comes from a study of PD-L1 blockade in urothelial cancer. Overall study: From 2014, patients received atezolizumab, given as 1,200 mg intravenously every 3 weeks. Blood analysis occurred 3 weeks (second dose) and 6 weeks after treatment start.

Sequencing used immunoSEQ multiplex PCR; TCRdb keeps in-frame clones, though not all of them. The top ten clones hold about a sixth of a sample with 60,000 or so clones, roughly 85% of them seen once. Documented time point: pretreatment peripheral blood. Trimming stripped 6 bases from V and 6 bases from J, with 17 bases between. This CDR3 has 15 residues. From germline, CDR1 is ENHRY and CDR2 SYGVKD. V usage is TRBV10-3 and J usage is TRBJ2-2; the D gene is possibly TRBD2 (6 bases). Sequencing was performed on PBMCs, taken around atezolizumab (anti-PD-L1) treatment. The receptor was isolated from a man aged 70-80 years with urothelial cancer. CDR3 nucleotides: TGTGCCATCAGACGAGGGCGAGGAGGGGCCGGGGAGCTGTTTTTT. It is translated as CAIRRGRGGAGELFF.